These T cell receptor beta chains were read from a single sample in a study of CXCR3-negative and CXCR3-positive naive CD8 T cells. TCRdb re-called the 5' RACE reads, yielding one record per CDR3 amino acid sequence without DNA. This sample's table reports over 45,000 distinct CDR3 sequences. The sample taken for sequencing was naive CXCR3- CD8+ T cells from blood. The source is a human donor in good health. Some clones in this sample may be carry-over from other donors' samples. The CDR3 runs from the conserved cysteine through the conserved F or W. The order of the fields is J gene, clone size, V gene, CDR3 protein. The size field is filled for only some rows; it gives once, few, many or a size class.

j_call: TRBJ1-2; clone_size: .; v_call: TRBV12-3/TRBV12-4; cdr3_aa: CATSGAEDYGYTF
j_call: TRBJ2-7; clone_size: .; v_call: TRBV20-1; cdr3_aa: CSAAGRGYHSYEQYF
j_call: TRBJ2-3; clone_size: .; v_call: TRBV27; cdr3_aa: CASSLEVGGGGDTQYF
j_call: TRBJ1-3; clone_size: .; v_call: TRBV5-1; cdr3_aa: CASSLDSSYSGNTIYF
j_call: TRBJ1-5; clone_size: .; v_call: TRBV29-1; cdr3_aa: CSVDWQGAQPQHF
j_call: TRBJ2-1; clone_size: .; v_call: TRBV27; cdr3_aa: CASSLPQGEQSTF
j_call: TRBJ2-3; clone_size: .; v_call: TRBV15; cdr3_aa: CATSSPDRGHTDTQYF
j_call: TRBJ1-4; clone_size: .; v_call: TRBV25-1; cdr3_aa: CASSEGAGDEKLFF
j_call: TRBJ2-7; clone_size: .; v_call: TRBV20-1; cdr3_aa: CSARGREKWADEQCF
j_call: TRBJ1-1; clone_size: medium-sized; v_call: TRBV4-1; cdr3_aa: CASSLMGSWEAEAFF
j_call: TRBJ2-6; clone_size: .; v_call: TRBV7-9; cdr3_aa: CASSLEWGLGANVLTF
j_call: TRBJ2-7; clone_size: .; v_call: TRBV29-1; cdr3_aa: CSVEKLGAYEQYF
j_call: TRBJ2-2; clone_size: .; v_call: TRBV29-1; cdr3_aa: CSVAGTGAQGVVGELFF
j_call: TRBJ2-2; clone_size: .; v_call: TRBV20-1; cdr3_aa: CSARPTGGKAGELFF
j_call: TRBJ1-5; clone_size: .; v_call: TRBV7-6; cdr3_aa: CASSLDTPGGNQPQHF
j_call: TRBJ1-1; clone_size: .; v_call: TRBV12-3/TRBV12-4; cdr3_aa: CASTTEAPTEAFF
j_call: TRBJ2-1; clone_size: .; v_call: TRBV29-1; cdr3_aa: CSAHGLAGSNEQFF
j_call: TRBJ1-2; clone_size: .; v_call: TRBV7-9; cdr3_aa: CASSLGAAFNYGYTF
j_call: TRBJ2-7; clone_size: .; v_call: TRBV29-1; cdr3_aa: CSVVTVGFEQYF
j_call: TRBJ2-2; clone_size: .; v_call: TRBV7-3; cdr3_aa: CASSLIASDRPTGELFF
j_call: TRBJ2-1; clone_size: .; v_call: TRBV29-1; cdr3_aa: CSVRPGNNEQFF
j_call: TRBJ2-1; clone_size: .; v_call: TRBV20-1; cdr3_aa: CSASPVQGGGISYYNEQFF
j_call: TRBJ2-7; clone_size: .; v_call: TRBV7-2; cdr3_aa: CASSLDGPGEQYF
j_call: TRBJ2-1; clone_size: .; v_call: TRBV6-2/TRBV6-3; cdr3_aa: CASDGLAGNEQFF
j_call: TRBJ2-7; clone_size: .; v_call: TRBV2; cdr3_aa: CASKDRVTYEQYF
j_call: TRBJ2-7; clone_size: .; v_call: TRBV27; cdr3_aa: CASSFLTGDREQYF
j_call: TRBJ2-3; clone_size: .; v_call: TRBV7-2; cdr3_aa: CASSLAVLAGGPEDTQYF
j_call: TRBJ2-7; clone_size: .; v_call: TRBV28; cdr3_aa: CASSLGGVQGAYEQYF
j_call: TRBJ2-2; clone_size: .; v_call: TRBV28; cdr3_aa: CASSFRSFGELFF
j_call: TRBJ2-2; clone_size: .; v_call: TRBV14; cdr3_aa: CASSQDRRLAGNTGELFF
j_call: TRBJ2-1; clone_size: .; v_call: TRBV4-2; cdr3_aa: CASSQGVGGNEQFF
j_call: TRBJ1-1; clone_size: .; v_call: TRBV29-1; cdr3_aa: CSVAEGTESEAFF
j_call: TRBJ2-7; clone_size: .; v_call: TRBV28; cdr3_aa: CASSLRPYRGPAYEQYF
j_call: TRBJ2-4; clone_size: .; v_call: TRBV6-2/TRBV6-3; cdr3_aa: CASSSKEKDIQYF
j_call: TRBJ2-1; clone_size: .; v_call: TRBV7-9; cdr3_aa: CASSSSIGQGYEQFF
j_call: TRBJ2-1; clone_size: .; v_call: TRBV4-3; cdr3_aa: CASARSSYNEQFF
j_call: TRBJ1-5; clone_size: .; v_call: TRBV12-3/TRBV12-4; cdr3_aa: CASSTGAQPQHF
j_call: TRBJ2-1; clone_size: .; v_call: TRBV5-1; cdr3_aa: CASSLGQNIYNEQFF
j_call: TRBJ1-1; clone_size: .; v_call: TRBV9; cdr3_aa: CASSPRAGASTEAFF
j_call: TRBJ2-7; clone_size: .; v_call: TRBV28; cdr3_aa: CASSFRDRGGEQYF
j_call: TRBJ2-7; clone_size: .; v_call: TRBV6-5; cdr3_aa: CASSIQENSYEQYF
j_call: TRBJ2-5; clone_size: .; v_call: TRBV12-3/TRBV12-4; cdr3_aa: CASRRQETQYF
j_call: TRBJ2-3; clone_size: .; v_call: TRBV10-1; cdr3_aa: CASSAGQSDTQYF
j_call: TRBJ2-7; clone_size: .; v_call: TRBV4-1; cdr3_aa: CASSQGRPLPSYEQYF
j_call: TRBJ2-7; clone_size: .; v_call: TRBV6-1; cdr3_aa: CASSEAPGNGAYEQYF
j_call: TRBJ1-2; clone_size: .; v_call: TRBV9; cdr3_aa: CASSSDGNYGYTF
j_call: TRBJ2-5; clone_size: .; v_call: TRBV27; cdr3_aa: CASSSGLRETQYF
j_call: TRBJ2-7; clone_size: .; v_call: TRBV3-1; cdr3_aa: CASSQDIENPPLEQYF
j_call: TRBJ1-5; clone_size: .; v_call: TRBV12-3/TRBV12-4; cdr3_aa: CASSFGGFQPQHF
j_call: TRBJ2-7; clone_size: .; v_call: TRBV15; cdr3_aa: CATSKQGAKEQYF
j_call: TRBJ2-5; clone_size: .; v_call: TRBV29-1; cdr3_aa: CSVDVLAGGMYQETQYF
j_call: TRBJ2-3; clone_size: .; v_call: TRBV29-1; cdr3_aa: CSVAPGTSGTDTQYF
j_call: TRBJ2-7; clone_size: .; v_call: TRBV2; cdr3_aa: CASRQGQVIYEQYF
j_call: TRBJ2-7; clone_size: .; v_call: TRBV14; cdr3_aa: CASSQVESSLEQYF
j_call: TRBJ2-1; clone_size: .; v_call: TRBV6-2/TRBV6-3; cdr3_aa: CASSPFFNEQFF